A selection of T cell receptor beta chains follows, all from one sample in a study of CD8 T cells in Susac syndrome. TCRdb re-derived calls from the immunoSEQ multiplex PCR reads in MiXCR, one entry per CDR3 protein. The profile shows 90,000 to 150,000 distinct CDR3 sequences, less than 95% of them singletons. Sequenced input: CD4+ T cells from PBMCs. All receptors come from a human donor in good health. Each CDR3 is given with its conserved first and last residue. A D gene is named only where the DNA matches it firmly. Rows give clone size only sometimes, using once, few, many, or a class for an expanded clone.

d_call: TRBD1
cdr3_length: 13
j_call: TRBJ1-4
v_call: TRBV12-3/TRBV12-4
clone_size: -
cdr3_aa: CASRRGQDEKLFF
cdr3_nt: TGTGCCAGCAGGCGCGGACAGGATGAAAAACTGTTTTTT

d_call: -
cdr3_length: 12
j_call: TRBJ1-1
v_call: TRBV9
clone_size: -
cdr3_aa: CASSHSDTEAFF
cdr3_nt: TGTGCCAGCAGCCACTCAGACACTGAAGCTTTCTTT

d_call: -
cdr3_length: 13
j_call: TRBJ2-1
v_call: TRBV12-3/TRBV12-4
clone_size: -
cdr3_aa: CASTPGFYNEQFF
cdr3_nt: TGTGCCAGCACCCCCGGGTTCTACAATGAGCAGTTCTTC

d_call: -
cdr3_length: 14
j_call: TRBJ1-1
v_call: TRBV12-3/TRBV12-4
clone_size: -
cdr3_aa: CASSFADKYTEAFF
cdr3_nt: TGTGCCAGCAGTTTTGCGGACAAGTACACTGAAGCTTTCTTT

d_call: TRBD2
cdr3_length: 15
j_call: TRBJ2-3
v_call: TRBV20-1
clone_size: -
cdr3_aa: CSAGAGTSGTDTQYF
cdr3_nt: TGCAGTGCTGGCGCCGGGACTAGCGGGACAGATACGCAGTATTTT

d_call: -
cdr3_length: 15
j_call: TRBJ2-7
v_call: TRBV7-9
clone_size: -
cdr3_aa: CASSRLDREGYEQYF
cdr3_nt: TGTGCCAGCAGCCGACTAGACAGGGAGGGTTACGAGCAGTACTTC

d_call: TRBD1
cdr3_length: 14
j_call: TRBJ1-3
v_call: TRBV29-1
clone_size: -
cdr3_aa: CSVDRGLSGNTIYF
cdr3_nt: TGCAGCGTTGATAGGGGGCTCTCTGGAAACACCATATATTTT

d_call: TRBD2
cdr3_length: 15
j_call: TRBJ2-1
v_call: TRBV7-3
clone_size: -
cdr3_aa: CASSSGLAPYNEQFF
cdr3_nt: TGTGCCAGCAGCTCAGGACTAGCTCCTTACAATGAGCAGTTCTTC

d_call: TRBD2
cdr3_length: 13
j_call: TRBJ2-1
v_call: TRBV7-3
clone_size: -
cdr3_aa: CASSLGTTGEQFF
cdr3_nt: TGTGCCAGCAGCTTAGGGACTACCGGTGAGCAGTTCTTC

d_call: -
cdr3_length: 13
j_call: TRBJ2-7
v_call: TRBV7-9
clone_size: few
cdr3_aa: CASSLEVAYEQYF
cdr3_nt: TGTGCCAGCAGCTTAGAAGTGGCCTACGAGCAGTACTTC

d_call: -
cdr3_length: 13
j_call: TRBJ1-1
v_call: TRBV29-1
clone_size: -
cdr3_aa: CSAGTRMNTEAFF
cdr3_nt: TGCAGCGCTGGGACAAGAATGAACACTGAAGCTTTCTTT

d_call: -
cdr3_length: 13
j_call: TRBJ2-2
v_call: TRBV6-5
clone_size: -
cdr3_aa: CASSRTGGGELFF
cdr3_nt: TGTGCCAGCAGTCGTACCGGGGGTGGGGAGCTGTTTTTT

d_call: TRBD2
cdr3_length: 18
j_call: TRBJ2-7
v_call: TRBV20-1
clone_size: -
cdr3_aa: CSASGEEREFYWFYEQYF
cdr3_nt: TGCAGTGCCTCAGGAGAGGAGCGGGAGTTTTATTGGTTCTACGAGCAGTACTTC

d_call: TRBD1
cdr3_length: 14
j_call: TRBJ1-1
v_call: TRBV5-1
clone_size: -
cdr3_aa: CASSRQGGNTEAFF
cdr3_nt: TGCGCCAGCAGCCGACAGGGAGGGAACACTGAAGCTTTCTTT

d_call: -
cdr3_length: 15
j_call: TRBJ1-5
v_call: TRBV15
clone_size: -
cdr3_aa: CATSRERGSRQPQHF
cdr3_nt: TGTGCCACCAGCAGAGAACGTGGGTCGCGGCAGCCCCAGCATTTT

d_call: -
cdr3_length: 17
j_call: TRBJ2-2
v_call: TRBV6-5
clone_size: -
cdr3_aa: CASSYSGLPTNTGELFF
cdr3_nt: TGTGCCAGCAGTTACTCGGGCCTACCTACGAACACCGGGGAGCTGTTTTTT

d_call: TRBD2
cdr3_length: 18
j_call: TRBJ2-2
v_call: TRBV28
clone_size: -
cdr3_aa: CASSLLPGTSGTTGELFF
cdr3_nt: TGTGCCAGCAGTTTACTCCCCGGGACTAGCGGAACCACCGGGGAGCTGTTTTTT

d_call: TRBD2
cdr3_length: 15
j_call: TRBJ2-1
v_call: TRBV4-2
clone_size: -
cdr3_aa: CASSQAIGGAGEQFF
cdr3_nt: TGTGCCAGCAGCCAAGCCATCGGGGGGGCGGGAGAGCAGTTCTTC

d_call: -
cdr3_length: 12
j_call: TRBJ2-2
v_call: TRBV20-1
clone_size: -
cdr3_aa: CSAREGPGELFF
cdr3_nt: TGCAGTGCTAGAGAAGGGCCGGGGGAGCTGTTTTTT

d_call: -
cdr3_length: 15
j_call: TRBJ2-2
v_call: TRBV19
clone_size: -
cdr3_aa: CASSGLSGVGGELFF
cdr3_nt: TGTGCCAGTAGTGGTTTATCCGGGGTTGGCGGGGAGCTGTTTTTT

d_call: TRBD1
cdr3_length: 15
j_call: TRBJ1-4
v_call: TRBV6-5
clone_size: -
cdr3_aa: CASSYGGGNNEKLFF
cdr3_nt: TGTGCCAGCAGTTACGGAGGGGGCAATAATGAAAAACTGTTTTTT

d_call: -
cdr3_length: 14
j_call: TRBJ1-1
v_call: TRBV7-2
clone_size: once
cdr3_aa: CASSLARKNTEAFF
cdr3_nt: TGTGCCAGCAGCTTAGCCAGGAAGAACACTGAAGCTTTCTTT

d_call: TRBD2
cdr3_length: 15
j_call: TRBJ2-7
v_call: TRBV7-2
clone_size: few
cdr3_aa: CASSLDGGGTYEQYF
cdr3_nt: TGTGCCAGCAGCTTAGATGGCGGGGGGACTTACGAGCAGTACTTC

d_call: TRBD2
cdr3_length: 15
j_call: TRBJ2-2
v_call: TRBV12-3/TRBV12-4
clone_size: -
cdr3_aa: CASSSGTTDTGELFF
cdr3_nt: TGTGCCAGCAGCTCCGGGACTACAGACACCGGGGAGCTGTTTTTT

d_call: -
cdr3_length: 13
j_call: TRBJ2-7
v_call: TRBV12-3/TRBV12-4
clone_size: -
cdr3_aa: CASSLYPEYEQYF
cdr3_nt: TGTGCCAGCAGTTTATATCCTGAGTACGAGCAGTACTTC

d_call: TRBD2
cdr3_length: 14
j_call: TRBJ2-1
v_call: TRBV11-1
clone_size: -
cdr3_aa: CASSLREGVHEQFF
cdr3_nt: TGTGCCAGCAGCTTAAGGGAGGGAGTTCATGAGCAGTTCTTC

d_call: -
cdr3_length: 14
j_call: TRBJ1-1
v_call: TRBV3-1
clone_size: -
cdr3_aa: CASSQGVRYTEAFF
cdr3_nt: TGTGCCAGCAGCCAAGGAGTGCGTTATACTGAAGCTTTCTTT

d_call: TRBD1
cdr3_length: 13
j_call: TRBJ2-7
v_call: TRBV2
clone_size: once
cdr3_aa: CASSEQGAYEQYF
cdr3_nt: TGTGCCAGCAGTGAACAGGGGGCCTACGAGCAGTACTTC

d_call: TRBD2
cdr3_length: 13
j_call: TRBJ2-1
v_call: TRBV11-2
clone_size: few
cdr3_aa: CASSSTIGGAQFF
cdr3_nt: TGTGCCAGCAGCTCGACCATCGGGGGGGCGCAGTTCTTC

d_call: -
cdr3_length: 12
j_call: TRBJ2-7
v_call: TRBV20-1
clone_size: -
cdr3_aa: CSATGLSYEQYF
cdr3_nt: TGCAGTGCTACGGGACTCTCCTACGAGCAGTACTTC

d_call: -
cdr3_length: 11
j_call: TRBJ2-3
v_call: TRBV6-5
clone_size: few
cdr3_aa: CATSYTDTQYF
cdr3_nt: TGTGCCACCAGTTACACAGATACGCAGTATTTT

d_call: -
cdr3_length: 17
j_call: TRBJ2-3
v_call: TRBV5-1
clone_size: -
cdr3_aa: CASSLQLGSTVTDTQYF
cdr3_nt: TGCGCCAGCAGCTTGCAGTTAGGGAGTACGGTGACAGATACGCAGTATTTT

d_call: -
cdr3_length: 13
j_call: TRBJ1-1
v_call: TRBV7-9
clone_size: -
cdr3_aa: CASSSPVGTEAFF
cdr3_nt: TGTGCCAGCAGCTCCCCCGTCGGCACTGAAGCTTTCTTT

d_call: -
cdr3_length: 16
j_call: TRBJ1-1
v_call: TRBV24-1
clone_size: -
cdr3_aa: CATSDSRRGASTEAFF
cdr3_nt: TGTGCCACCAGTGACTCCCGACGGGGGGCGAGCACTGAAGCTTTCTTT

d_call: TRBD1
cdr3_length: 13
j_call: TRBJ1-2
v_call: TRBV7-9
clone_size: once
cdr3_aa: CASSLGDSTGYTF
cdr3_nt: TGTGCCAGCAGTTTGGGGGACAGTACTGGCTACACCTTC

d_call: TRBD1
cdr3_length: 14
j_call: TRBJ1-6
v_call: TRBV6-1
clone_size: -
cdr3_aa: CASRIRDSSPGVFF
cdr3_nt: TGTGCCAGCAGGATCCGGGACAGCTCCCCCGGGGTATTTTTT

d_call: -
cdr3_length: 18
j_call: TRBJ2-2
v_call: TRBV10-3
clone_size: -
cdr3_aa: CAISKTRAESIDAGELFF
cdr3_nt: TGTGCCATCAGTAAAACCCGGGCCGAGAGTATAGATGCCGGGGAGCTGTTTTTT

d_call: -
cdr3_length: 12
j_call: TRBJ2-7
v_call: TRBV7-2
clone_size: -
cdr3_aa: CASSPTFNVQYF
cdr3_nt: TGTGCCAGCAGCCCCACCTTTAATGTGCAGTACTTC

d_call: -
cdr3_length: 16
j_call: TRBJ2-3
v_call: TRBV7-3
clone_size: -
cdr3_aa: CASSLTSRVGTDTQYF
cdr3_nt: TGTGCCAGCAGCTTAACGAGCAGGGTAGGCACAGATACGCAGTATTTT

d_call: TRBD1
cdr3_length: 14
j_call: TRBJ1-2
v_call: TRBV12-3/TRBV12-4
clone_size: once
cdr3_aa: CASSSRDRGWGYTF
cdr3_nt: TGTGCCAGCAGTTCCCGGGACAGGGGCTGGGGCTACACCTTC

d_call: TRBD1
cdr3_length: 13
j_call: TRBJ1-2
v_call: TRBV6-4
clone_size: -
cdr3_aa: CASSGTGSYGYTF
cdr3_nt: TGTGCCAGCAGTGGGACAGGGTCCTATGGCTACACCTTC

d_call: -
cdr3_length: 15
j_call: TRBJ2-1
v_call: TRBV25-1
clone_size: -
cdr3_aa: CASSEYGGPYNEQFF
cdr3_nt: TGTGCCAGCAGTGAATATGGCGGGCCTTACAATGAGCAGTTCTTC

d_call: TRBD2
cdr3_length: 16
j_call: TRBJ2-7
v_call: TRBV28
clone_size: -
cdr3_aa: CASRPGEASGSYEQYF
cdr3_nt: TGTGCCAGCAGACCAGGGGAGGCTAGCGGGTCCTACGAGCAGTACTTC

d_call: -
cdr3_length: 14
j_call: TRBJ2-3
v_call: TRBV19
clone_size: -
cdr3_aa: CASSSRLDTDTQYF
cdr3_nt: TGTGCCAGTAGTTCCCGGTTGGACACAGATACGCAGTATTTT

d_call: -
cdr3_length: 14
j_call: TRBJ1-2
v_call: TRBV20-1
clone_size: -
cdr3_aa: CSARRGTGWYGYTF
cdr3_nt: TGCAGTGCAAGGCGGGGAACAGGGTGGTATGGCTACACCTTC

d_call: TRBD2
cdr3_length: 14
j_call: TRBJ2-1
v_call: TRBV10-3
clone_size: -
cdr3_aa: CAASGTSGENEQFF
cdr3_nt: TGTGCCGCTAGCGGGACTAGCGGGGAAAATGAGCAGTTCTTC

d_call: TRBD1
cdr3_length: 16
j_call: TRBJ1-5
v_call: TRBV19
clone_size: -
cdr3_aa: CASSFTGVGGNQPQHF
cdr3_nt: TGTGCCAGTAGTTTTACAGGGGTAGGAGGCAATCAGCCCCAGCATTTT

d_call: TRBD2
cdr3_length: 16
j_call: TRBJ2-1
v_call: TRBV10-3
clone_size: -
cdr3_aa: CAIRERTSGNENEQFF
cdr3_nt: TGTGCCATCAGAGAACGGACTAGCGGGAATGAAAATGAGCAGTTCTTC

d_call: TRBD2
cdr3_length: 16
j_call: TRBJ2-3
v_call: TRBV18
clone_size: -
cdr3_aa: CASSPPAAGDTDTQYF
cdr3_nt: TGTGCCAGCTCACCACCTGCAGCGGGAGATACAGATACGCAGTATTTT

d_call: -
cdr3_length: 16
j_call: TRBJ2-2
v_call: TRBV24-1
clone_size: once
cdr3_aa: CATSATRVLDTGELFF
cdr3_nt: TGTGCCACCAGTGCTACCAGGGTTTTGGACACCGGGGAGCTGTTTTTT

d_call: TRBD2
cdr3_length: 15
j_call: TRBJ2-7
v_call: TRBV7-6
clone_size: -
cdr3_aa: CASSRGTSGSYEQYF
cdr3_nt: TGTGCCAGCAGCCGCGGGACTAGCGGGAGTTACGAGCAGTACTTC

d_call: -
cdr3_length: 12
j_call: TRBJ2-1
v_call: TRBV29-1
clone_size: -
cdr3_aa: CSAEMGGNEQFF
cdr3_nt: TGCAGCGCCGAGATGGGGGGAAATGAGCAGTTCTTC

d_call: -
cdr3_length: 13
j_call: TRBJ1-2
v_call: TRBV6-2/TRBV6-3
clone_size: few
cdr3_aa: CASSLLWDGGYTF
cdr3_nt: TGTGCCAGCAGCTTACTCTGGGATGGAGGCTACACCTTC

d_call: TRBD1
cdr3_length: 14
j_call: TRBJ1-4
v_call: TRBV30
clone_size: once
cdr3_aa: CAWSPGTGLEKLFF
cdr3_nt: TGTGCCTGGTCCCCCGGGACAGGGCTTGAAAAACTGTTTTTT

d_call: -
cdr3_length: 14
j_call: TRBJ2-7
v_call: TRBV12-3/TRBV12-4
clone_size: once
cdr3_aa: CASTPSTGSYEQYF
cdr3_nt: TGTGCCAGCACTCCGAGCACTGGCTCCTACGAGCAGTACTTC

d_call: -
cdr3_length: 16
j_call: TRBJ2-1
v_call: TRBV20-1
clone_size: -
cdr3_aa: CSTQRGHRERFREQFF
cdr3_nt: TGCAGCACTCAAAGAGGCCATCGGGAGAGGTTCCGGGAGCAGTTCTTC

d_call: TRBD1
cdr3_length: 15
j_call: TRBJ2-7
v_call: TRBV7-9
clone_size: -
cdr3_aa: CASSSAPGTGYEQYF
cdr3_nt: TGTGCCAGCAGCTCCGCACCCGGGACAGGCTACGAGCAGTACTTC